This T cell receptor beta chain was recorded in a study of Graves' ophthalmopathy and Graves' hyperthyroidism. The CDR3 totals 15 residues. V lost 0 bases, J lost 5 bases, and 14 bases lay in between. Germline CDR1 and CDR2: LNHDA and SQIVND (reference sequence). This clonotype was observed at least ten times. Its cognate antigen is unknown. Study-level results: Ophthalmopathy versus stable hyperthyroidism: 13-signature model gave around 90% sensitivity, less than 82% specificity.

RNA transcripts were the source from which TCR beta CDR3 regions were amplified. Investigators did first-round RT-PCR with HTBI primers, then second-round multiplex PCR. TCRdb re-called the multiplex PCR reads through MiXCR, storing one row per CDR3 protein. The sample shows 660,000 or so distinct CDR3 sequences, roughly 39% of them seen only once. The chain couples TRBV19 to TRBJ2-7; tentative D call: TRBD2 (6 bases). The source material was peripheral blood. The receptor was isolated from an adult man with Graves' ophthalmopathy. For the CDR3, the DNA is TGTGCCAGTAGTATAGAGGCGGGGACGCTGGACGAGCAGTACTTC. Its protein product is CASSIEAGTLDEQYF.